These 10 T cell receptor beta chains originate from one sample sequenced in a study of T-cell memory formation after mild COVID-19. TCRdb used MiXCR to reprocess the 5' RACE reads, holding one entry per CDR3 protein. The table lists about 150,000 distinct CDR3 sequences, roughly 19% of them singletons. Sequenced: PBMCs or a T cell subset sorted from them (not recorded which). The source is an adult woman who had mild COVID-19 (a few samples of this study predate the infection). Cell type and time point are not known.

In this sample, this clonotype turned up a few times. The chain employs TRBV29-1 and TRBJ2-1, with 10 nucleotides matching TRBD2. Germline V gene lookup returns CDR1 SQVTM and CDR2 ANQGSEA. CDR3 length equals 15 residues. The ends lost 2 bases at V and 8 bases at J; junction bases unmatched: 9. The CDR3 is CSVESLAGVGDEQFF. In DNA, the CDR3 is TGCAGCGTTGAAAGTCTAGCGGGAGTAGGGGATGAGCAGTTCTTC.

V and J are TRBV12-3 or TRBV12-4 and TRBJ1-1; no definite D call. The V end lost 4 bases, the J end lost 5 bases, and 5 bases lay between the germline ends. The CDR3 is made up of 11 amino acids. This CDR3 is CASSWATEAFF. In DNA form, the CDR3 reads TGTGCCAGCAGTTGGGCAACTGAAGCTTTCTTT.

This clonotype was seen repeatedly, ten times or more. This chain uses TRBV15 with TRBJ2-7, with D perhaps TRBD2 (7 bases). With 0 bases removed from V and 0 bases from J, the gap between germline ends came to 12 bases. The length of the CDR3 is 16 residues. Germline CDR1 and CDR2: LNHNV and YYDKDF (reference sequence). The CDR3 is CATSRDGGASSYEQYF. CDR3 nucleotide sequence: TGTGCCACCAGCAGAGATGGGGGGGCCTCCTCCTACGAGCAGTACTTC.

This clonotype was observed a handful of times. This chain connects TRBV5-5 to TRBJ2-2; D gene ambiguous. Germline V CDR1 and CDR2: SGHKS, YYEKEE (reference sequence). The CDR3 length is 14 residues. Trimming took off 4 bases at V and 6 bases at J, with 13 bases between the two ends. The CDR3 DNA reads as TGTGCCAGCAGCCTCTTTAGTGGGGCCGGGGAGCTGTTTTTT. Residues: CASSLFSGAGELFF.

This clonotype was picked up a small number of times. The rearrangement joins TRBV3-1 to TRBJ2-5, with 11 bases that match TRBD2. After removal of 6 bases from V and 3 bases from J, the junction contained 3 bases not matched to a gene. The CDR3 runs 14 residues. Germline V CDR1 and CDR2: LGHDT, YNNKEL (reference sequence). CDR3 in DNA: TGTGCCAGCAGAAAACTAGCGGGGGAAGAGACCCAGTACTTC. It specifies CASRKLAGEETQYF.

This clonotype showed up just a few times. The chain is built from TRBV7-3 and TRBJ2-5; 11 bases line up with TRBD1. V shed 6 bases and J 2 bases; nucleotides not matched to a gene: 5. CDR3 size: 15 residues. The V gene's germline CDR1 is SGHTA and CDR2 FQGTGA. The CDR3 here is CASSSDRGRQETQYF. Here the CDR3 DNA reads TGTGCCAGCAGTTCGGACAGGGGGCGGCAAGAGACCCAGTACTTC.

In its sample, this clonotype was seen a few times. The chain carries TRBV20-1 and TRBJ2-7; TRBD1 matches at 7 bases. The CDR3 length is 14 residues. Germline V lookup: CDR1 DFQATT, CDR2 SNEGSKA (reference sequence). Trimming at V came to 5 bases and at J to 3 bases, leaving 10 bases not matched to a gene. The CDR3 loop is CSAAEGRGIYEQYF. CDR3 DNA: TGCAGTGCTGCTGAGGGCAGGGGGATCTACGAGCAGTACTTC.

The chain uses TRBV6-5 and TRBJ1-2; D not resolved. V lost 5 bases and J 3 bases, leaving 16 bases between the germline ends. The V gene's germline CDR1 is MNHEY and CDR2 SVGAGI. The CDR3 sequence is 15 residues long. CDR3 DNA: TGTGCCAGCAGTACACGCAGAGGGATGGACTATGGCTACACCTTC. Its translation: CASSTRRGMDYGYTF.

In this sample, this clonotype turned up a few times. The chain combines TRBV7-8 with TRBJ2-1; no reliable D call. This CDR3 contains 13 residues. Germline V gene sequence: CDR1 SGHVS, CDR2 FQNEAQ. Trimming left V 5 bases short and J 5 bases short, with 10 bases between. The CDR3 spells CASSRGGDNEQFF. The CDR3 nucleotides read TGTGCCAGCAGCCGCGGCGGCGACAATGAGCAGTTCTTC.

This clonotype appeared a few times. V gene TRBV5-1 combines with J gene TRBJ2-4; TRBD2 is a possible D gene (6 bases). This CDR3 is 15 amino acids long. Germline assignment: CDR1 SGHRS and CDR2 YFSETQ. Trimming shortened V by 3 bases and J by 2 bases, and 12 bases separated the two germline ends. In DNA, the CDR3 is TGCGCCAGCAGCTCCACCGGGACTTCCAAAAACATTCAGTACTTC. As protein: CASSSTGTSKNIQYF.